These 27 T cell receptor beta chains share one sample of origin, sequenced in a study of cytomegalovirus exposure and HLA in healthy donors. PCR amplification relied on 60 Vbeta primers (plus 13 Jbeta primers). TCRdb's copy holds only in-frame clones and misses some; the assay was immunoSEQ multiplex PCR. The sample records 100,000 to 150,000 clones, approximately 80% being singletons. Sequenced sample: PBMCs. The receptors were sampled from a male donor in good health and CMV-seropositive.

This clone was recorded only once. This sequence joins TRBV11-2 and TRBJ2-2; 8 bases fit TRBD2. Germline values: CDR1 SGHAT, CDR2 FQNNGV. With V trimmed by 5 bases and J by 7 bases, 6 bases remained unmatched. The CDR3 has 14 residues. The CDR3 nucleotides are TGTGCCAGCAGCGGGACTAGGCGGGGCGGGGAGCTGTTTTTT. This codes for CASSGTRRGGELFF.

The genes are TRBV29-1 and TRBJ2-5; D may be TRBD2 (5 bases). CDR1 is SQVTM, CDR2 ANQGSEA, per germline. The CDR3 extends over 12 amino acids. Trimming removed 6 bases from V and 5 bases from J, with 13 bases in between. CDR3 coding DNA: TGCAGCGTGAGGGATGGGGTCGAGACCCAGTACTTC. It is translated as CSVRDGVETQYF. Based on the CDR3 plus reference TRBV29-1 and TRBJ2-5, the full variable domain is SAVISQKPSRDICQRGTSLTIQCQVDSQVTMMFWYRQQPGQSLTLIATANQGSEATYESGFVIDKFPISRPNLTFSTLTVSNMSPEDSSIYLCSVRDGVETQYFGPGTRLLVL.

V and J are TRBV7-7 and TRBJ2-2; 10 bases are shared with TRBD2. CDR3 length: 18 residues. V was pared by 10 bases and J by 4 bases, with 18 bases of the junction left unmatched. Germline CDR1 SSHAT, CDR2 FNYEAQ (reference sequence). CDR3 residues: CATHPPPSGGSVTGELFF. For the CDR3, the DNA is TGTGCCACCCACCCACCCCCTAGCGGGGGAAGCGTCACCGGGGAGCTGTTTTTT. Variable domain in full (rest from reference TRBV7-7 and TRBJ2-2): GAGVSQSPRYKVTKRGQDVTLRCDPISSHATLYWYQQALGQGPEFLTYFNYEAQPDKSGLPSDRFSAERPEGSISTLTIQRTEQRDSAMYRCATHPPPSGGSVTGELFFGEGSRLTVL.

The J gene is TRBJ2-1, the V gene TRBV11-2; 9 nucleotides agree with TRBD2. This CDR3 comprises 15 residues. Germline CDR1 is SGHAT and CDR2 is FQNNGV. The ends lost 4 bases at V and 7 bases at J; junction bases unmatched: 8. Here the CDR3 reads CASSWIAGVLNEQFF. CDR3 sequence (DNA): TGTGCCAGCAGCTGGATAGCGGGAGTTTTGAATGAGCAGTTCTTC.

V and J are TRBV5-1 and TRBJ2-2; no definite D call. Deletions cut 9 bases from V and 3 bases from J, with 15 bases between. Germline-derived CDR1 and CDR2 are SGHRS and YFSETQ. The CDR3 runs 14 residues. The CDR3 sequence is CATRPLGDTGELFF. CDR3 bases: TGCGCCACCCGGCCCCTCGGAGACACCGGGGAGCTGTTTTTT.

The genes are TRBV5-5 and TRBJ1-3; possible D gene TRBD1, 5 bases. Germline-derived CDR1 and CDR2 are SGHKS and YYEKEE (reference sequence). Deletions cut 1 base from V and 0 bases from J, with 8 bases between. The CDR3 is 15 residues long. Here the CDR3 DNA reads TGTGCCAGCAGCTTGAGACAGATCTCTGGAAACACCATATATTTT. It yields the protein CASSLRQISGNTIYF.

The rearrangement joins TRBV11-1 to TRBJ1-6; 8 bases agree with TRBD1. J lost 8 bases, V lost 5 bases, and 2 bases had no gene match. Germline values: CDR1 SGHAT, CDR2 FQDESV (reference sequence). The CDR3 length is 13 residues. The CDR3 DNA sequence: TGTGCCAGCAGCGTGACAGGGGATTCACCCCTCCACTTT. Protein: CASSVTGDSPLHF.

CDR3 nucleotide sequence: TGTGCCTGTTTCGGGGGGAGAGATACGCAGTATTTT. This gives the protein CACFGGRDTQYF. The gene calls are TRBV30 and TRBJ2-3; 7 bases match TRBD2. V dropped 6 bases and J dropped 5; count of bases not matched to a gene: 5. CDR1 and CDR2 from the germline V gene are GTSNPN and SVGIG (reference sequence). The CDR3 covers 12 residues.

This clone appeared a single time. This chain joins TRBV5-1 and TRBJ2-3; D is undetermined. The CDR3 extends over 13 amino acids. Trimming cost V 4 bases and J 4 bases, with 10 bases left between them. Germline V CDR1 and CDR2: SGHRS, YFSETQ. The CDR3 protein is CASSPLNADTQYF. CDR3 bases: TGCGCCAGCAGCCCGCTAAATGCAGATACGCAGTATTTT.

CDR3 amino acids: CASSLVPTGNTGELFF. CDR3 bases: TGCGCCAGCAGCTTGGTCCCGACAGGGAACACCGGGGAGCTGTTTTTT. This sequence joins TRBV5-1 and TRBJ2-2; a weak D match, TRBD1 (6 bases). The CDR3 covers 16 residues. Germline loops: CDR1 SGHRS, CDR2 YFSETQ. The ends were cut back, 0 bases at V and 1 base at J, with 10 bases in the middle.

This sequence joins TRBV27 and TRBJ1-5; 8 bases align to TRBD1. This CDR3 region has 19 residues. With V trimmed by 0 bases and J by 1 base, 11 bases remained unmatched. CDR1 and CDR2 (germline): MNHEY, SMNVEV (reference sequence). The CDR3 DNA reads as TGTGCCAGCAGTTTATCGATCGGACAGGGAAGTGGGAGCAATCAGCCCCAGCATTTT. Translating gives CASSLSIGQGSGSNQPQHF.

The rearrangement links TRBV6-5 to TRBJ2-7, with TRBD2 matching 7 bases. Germline V lookup: CDR1 MNHEY, CDR2 SVGAGI. The junction had 8 bases not matched to a gene; V was cut back by 1 base and J by 2 bases. There are 16 residues in the CDR3. As DNA, the CDR3 is TGTGCCAGCAGTTACTTGTCTAGCGGATTCACCTACGAGCAGTACTTC. It is translated as CASSYLSSGFTYEQYF.

CDR3 sequence: CASSLSWRETQYF. CDR3 coding DNA: TGTGCCAGCAGCTTATCGTGGCGGGAGACCCAGTACTTC. The chain couples TRBV11-2 to TRBJ2-5; no firm D call. V lost 2 bases, J lost 5 bases, and 9 bases lay in between. CDR1 SGHAT and CDR2 FQNNGV come from the germline V gene. The CDR3 covers 13 residues. Full variable domain (missing parts from reference TRBV11-2 and TRBJ2-5): EAGVAQSPRYKIIEKRQSVAFWCNPISGHATLYWYQQILGQGPKLLIQFQNNGVVDDSQLPKDRFSAERLKGVDSTLKIQPAKLEDSAVYLCASSLSWRETQYFGPGTRLLVL.

The CDR3 nucleotides read TGTGCCAGCAGTTGGGGGAGACAGGGCAACGGGGAGCTGTTTTTT. Translated, it gives CASSWGRQGNGELFF. The rearrangement uses TRBV2 and TRBJ2-2; 7 bases map to TRBD1. CDR3 size: 15 residues. CDR1 SNHLY and CDR2 FYNNEI come from the germline V gene. Trimming removed 5 bases from V and 7 bases from J; junction bases left unmatched: 10. The complete variable domain, with remaining parts taken from reference TRBV2 and TRBJ2-2, reads EPEVTQTPSHQVTQMGQEVILRCVPISNHLYFYWYRQILGQKVEFLVSFYNNEISEKSEIFDDQFSVERPDGSNFTLKIRSTKLEDSAMYFCASSWGRQGNGELFFGEGSRLTVL.

This clone was detected a few times. The chain combines TRBV2 with TRBJ2-2, with 13 nucleotides matching TRBD2. V lost 9 bases to trimming and J lost 5 bases; unmatched junction nucleotides: 6. The germline CDR1 and CDR2 sequences are SNHLY and FYNNEI. The CDR3 runs 15 residues. In DNA form, the CDR3 reads TGTGCCAGGAGGACTAGCGGGAGTGGGACCGGGGAGCTGTTTTTT. It yields the protein CARRTSGSGTGELFF.

This clone has a handful of counts. The chain employs TRBV4-1 and TRBJ1-1; the match to TRBD1 covers 7 bases. Germline-derived CDR1 and CDR2 are MGHRA and YSYEKL. V shed 0 bases and J 7 bases; nucleotides not matched to a gene: 11. This CDR3 region has 16 residues. The chain's CDR3 is CASSQEKARGQIEAFF. The DNA of the CDR3 is TGCGCCAGCAGCCAAGAGAAGGCTAGGGGACAGATTGAAGCTTTCTTT.

The chain is built from TRBV7-8 and TRBJ2-3, with 11 bases aligning to TRBD2. CDR1 and CDR2 (germline): SGHVS, FQNEAQ. J lost 3 bases, V lost 5 bases, and 10 bases had no gene match. This CDR3 has 17 residues. CDR3: CASSRLSGGAGTDTQYF. The CDR3 DNA sequence: TGTGCCAGCAGCCGACTTAGCGGGGGGGCCGGAACAGATACGCAGTATTTT.

The genes are TRBV5-4 and TRBJ2-3, with TRBD2 identical over 7 bases. CDR1 SGHNT and CDR2 YYREEE come from the germline V gene (reference sequence). The CDR3 runs 14 residues. Germline trimming cut 3 bases from V and 5 bases from J; bases unmatched to any gene: 6. The CDR3 DNA sequence: TGTGCCAGCAGCTCCGGGACTACGCGAGATACGCAGTATTTT. Translation gives CASSSGTTRDTQYF.

V and J are TRBV13 and TRBJ2-7, with 8 bases matching TRBD2. The CDR3 length is 16 residues. The germline CDR1 and CDR2 sequences are PRHDT and FYEKMQ (reference sequence). Trimming took 4 bases from V and 4 from J; bases not matched to a gene: 12. In nucleotides, the CDR3 is TGTGCCAGCAGCTCGGAGGCAAGCGGGAGTTCGTACGAGCAGTACTTC. Translation gives CASSSEASGSSYEQYF.

Worth noting for this clone: One end of the junction is discordant with germline, which a read error may explain. The chain combines TRBV7-9 with TRBJ2-7, with 13 bases fitting TRBD2. CDR1 SEHNR and CDR2 FQNEAQ come from the germline V gene (reference sequence). The CDR3 is made up of 18 amino acids. The CDR3 spells CSSSLDLGLAGDPYEQYF. The CDR3 bases are TGTTCCAGCAGCTTAGACTTAGGACTAGCGGGGGACCCCTACGAGCAGTACTTC.

The chain uses TRBV15 and TRBJ2-7; D remains unclear. Deletions cut 0 bases from V and 0 bases from J, with 12 bases between. CDR1 and CDR2 (germline): LNHNV, YYDKDF (reference sequence). The CDR3 length is 16 residues. The CDR3 protein is CATSRDKWAHSYEQYF. CDR3 nucleotide sequence: TGTGCCACCAGCAGAGATAAGTGGGCCCACTCCTACGAGCAGTACTTC.

This chain links TRBV6-6 with TRBJ1-2; TRBD1 matches at 7 bases. CDR1 and CDR2 (germline): MNHNY, SVGAGI (reference sequence). The trim removed 5 bases at V and 4 bases at J, leaving 7 bases unmatched. The CDR3 totals 14 residues. The CDR3 protein is CASSHWDSGYGYTF. CDR3 nucleotides: TGTGCCAGCAGTCATTGGGACAGCGGCTATGGCTACACCTTC.

The rearrangement links TRBV2 to TRBJ2-5, with 7 positions matching TRBD2. CDR3 length: 14 residues. CDR1 is SNHLY, CDR2 FYNNEI, per germline. Germline trimming cut 5 bases from V and 3 bases from J; bases unmatched to any gene: 6. The CDR3 protein is CASSSSGLKETQYF. For the CDR3, the DNA is TGTGCCAGCAGTTCTAGCGGTCTAAAAGAGACCCAGTACTTC.

The rearrangement joins TRBV5-1 to TRBJ2-7; 7 nucleotides agree with TRBD1. The junction had 12 bases not matched to a gene; V was cut back by 0 bases and J by 9 bases. Germline CDR1 reads SGHRS; CDR2 reads YFSETQ. The CDR3 runs to 15 residues. As DNA, the CDR3 is TGCGCCAGCAGCTTGGCGGGACAGACATCTACGGGGCAGTACTTC. It translates to CASSLAGQTSTGQYF.

In its sample, this clone was seen once. The V and J genes are TRBV11-1 and TRBJ2-7; 11 bases match TRBD2. V lost 0 bases to trimming and J lost 8 bases; unmatched junction nucleotides: 9. CDR3 length: 16 residues. Germline V CDR1 and CDR2: SGHAT, FQDESV (reference sequence). CDR3 sequence reads: CASSLAGTSGLSQQYF. Here the CDR3 DNA reads TGTGCCAGCAGCTTAGCAGGGACTAGCGGCCTATCCCAGCAGTACTTC.

The chain joins TRBV7-8 to TRBJ2-1; D gene uncertain. V was cut by 1 base and J by 9 bases, with 7 bases left in between. CDR1 SGHVS and CDR2 FQNEAQ come from the germline V gene. The CDR3 is 12 residues long. The CDR3 loop reads CASSLGAVEQFF. In DNA, the CDR3 is TGTGCCAGCAGCTTAGGGGCAGTTGAGCAGTTCTTC.

This chain links TRBV11-2 with TRBJ2-1; maybe TRBD2 (6 bases). Germline assignment: CDR1 SGHAT and CDR2 FQNNGV. CDR3 length equals 14 residues. The V gene lost 8 bases and the J gene lost 3 bases, with 14 bases spanning the gap. CDR3 sequence: CASGLVADYNEQFF. The CDR3 DNA sequence: TGTGCCAGCGGTTTAGTAGCGGACTACAATGAGCAGTTCTTC. The full variable domain, with the rest looked up from reference TRBV11-2 and TRBJ2-1, is EAGVAQSPRYKIIEKRQSVAFWCNPISGHATLYWYQQILGQGPKLLIQFQNNGVVDDSQLPKDRFSAERLKGVDSTLKIQPAKLEDSAVYLCASGLVADYNEQFFGPGTRLTVL.